A single sample gave rise to the 23 T cell receptor beta chains below, sequenced in a study of blood T cell repertoires in COVID-19. Sequenced by immunoSEQ multiplex PCR; TCRdb stores in-frame clones only, minus some. The data show approximately 240,000 clones, with about 85% seen just once and about 6% held by the top ten. Sequencing was done on a sample of PBMCs or T cells enriched from blood (not recorded which). These receptors originate from a woman aged 25 to 39 with acute COVID-19.

This clone was recorded once. V and J are TRBV3-1 (or the pseudogene TRBV3-2) and TRBJ1-5; 8 positions agree with TRBD1. From germline, CDR1 is LGHDT and CDR2 YNNKEL (reference sequence). With 0 bases clipped from V and 6 bases from J, the junction kept 7 bases outside the gene matches. The CDR3 consists of 16 residues. The CDR3: CASSQEDREEGQPQHF. The CDR3 nucleotides are TGTGCCAGCAGCCAAGAGGACAGGGAGGAGGGTCAGCCCCAGCATTTT.

The chain has TRBV5-4 and TRBJ2-7; perhaps TRBD2 as D (5 bases). The CDR3 extends over 14 amino acids. The V gene lost 0 bases and the J gene lost 9 bases, with 16 bases spanning the gap. CDR1 and CDR2 from the germline V gene are SGHNT and YYREEE (reference sequence). CDR3 bases: TGTGCCAGCAGCTTGGCAGGACTTCCGTATATGCAGTACTTC. Amino acid sequence: CASSLAGLPYMQYF. The full variable domain, in which reference TRBV5-4 and TRBJ2-7 provide the parts outside the CDR3, is ETGVTQSPTHLIKTRGQQVTLRCSSQSGHNTVSWYQQALGQGPQFIFQYYREEENGRGNFPPRFSGLQFPNYSSELNVNALELDDSALYLCASSLAGLPYMQYFGPGTRLTVT.

This sequence joins TRBV19 and TRBJ2-1; 9 bases match TRBD1. The CDR3 extends over 16 amino acids. Germline assignment: CDR1 LNHDA and CDR2 SQIVND (reference sequence). With 5 bases clipped from V and 5 bases from J, the junction kept 10 bases outside the gene matches. The CDR3 loop is CASSSPGTGTHNEQFF. The CDR3 DNA is TGTGCCAGTAGTTCTCCCGGGACAGGGACCCACAATGAGCAGTTCTTC.

The rearrangement uses TRBV28 and TRBJ2-1; 8 bases are a match to TRBD2. The CDR3 covers 14 residues. The germline V gene encodes CDR1 MDHEN and CDR2 SYDVKM. Losses at the gene ends were 7 bases for V and 9 bases for J; bases not matched to a gene: 11. CDR3 coding DNA: TGTGCCAGCAAGGAAGCGGGAGCACAGGGTGAGCAGTTCTTC. It is translated as CASKEAGAQGEQFF.

The chain uses TRBV27 and TRBJ2-1; D is perhaps TRBD1 (5 bases). The V gene lost 3 bases and the J gene lost 6 bases, with 9 bases spanning the gap. The CDR3 totals 13 residues. Germline values: CDR1 MNHEY, CDR2 SMNVEV (reference sequence). The CDR3 protein is CASSLSGINEQFF. The CDR3, as DNA: TGTGCCAGCAGTTTGTCAGGGATCAATGAGCAGTTCTTC.

CDR3 in amino acids: CASSYATTTPYEQYF. DNA for the CDR3: TGTGCCAGCAGTTACGCGACGACTACCCCCTACGAGCAGTACTTC. The rearrangement joins TRBV6-2 or TRBV6-3 to TRBJ2-7, with TRBD2 as a possible D gene (5 bases). Between the trimmed V and J ends, which lost 2 bases and 2 bases, there was a span of 13 bases. This CDR3 has 15 residues. Germline V gene lookup returns CDR1 MNHEY and CDR2 SVGEGT.

The chain links TRBV7-3 to TRBJ2-3, with 13 bases matching TRBD2. V lost 5 bases and J lost 6; bases outside the gene matches: 11. The CDR3 runs to 17 residues. Germline V gives CDR1 SGHTA, CDR2 FQGTGA. This CDR3 is CASSPGLAGEAGDTQYF. For the CDR3, the DNA is TGTGCCAGCAGCCCAGGACTAGCGGGAGAGGCCGGGGATACGCAGTATTTT.

V and J are TRBV6-1 and TRBJ2-1; weak D call: TRBD1 (7 bases). V was shortened by 3 bases and J by 8 bases, with 11 bases between the two germline ends. Per germline, CDR1 MNHNS and CDR2 SASEGT. The CDR3 runs 13 residues. The CDR3 protein is CASSDQGGYEQFF. The DNA of the CDR3 is TGTGCCAGCAGTGACCAGGGGGGCTATGAGCAGTTCTTC.

This clone was counted a single time. This chain uses TRBV19 with TRBJ1-2; D ambiguous. The V end lost 5 bases, the J end lost 3 bases, and 16 bases lay between the germline ends. Germline CDR1 reads LNHDA; CDR2 reads SQIVND (reference sequence). This CDR3 has 15 amino acids. CDR3 residues: CASSQGPGSDYGYTF. The CDR3 DNA is TGTGCCAGTAGTCAAGGTCCGGGTAGTGACTATGGCTACACCTTC.

V and J are TRBV7-4 and TRBJ2-3; 8 positions match TRBD2. This CDR3 contains 19 residues. With 3 bases clipped from V and 2 bases from J, the junction kept 16 bases outside the gene matches. The germline gives CDR1 SGHVT, CDR2 SQSDAQ. The CDR3: CASSFNRGGAPGVTDTQYF. CDR3 nucleotide sequence: TGTGCCAGCAGCTTTAACCGGGGGGGGGCCCCCGGTGTCACAGATACGCAGTATTTT. Full variable domain (missing parts from reference TRBV7-4 and TRBJ2-3): GAGVSQSPRYKVAKRGRDVALRCDSISGHVTLYWYRQTLGQGSEVLTYSQSDAQRDKSGRPSGRFSAERPERSVSTLKIQRTEQGDSAVYLCASSFNRGGAPGVTDTQYFGPGTRLTVL.

The chain carries TRBV28 and TRBJ2-1; 7 nucleotides match TRBD2. The J segment lost 4 bases and the V segment lost 6 bases, leaving 6 bases of the junction unmatched. Germline V gives CDR1 MDHEN, CDR2 SYDVKM. The CDR3 is 14 amino acids. The DNA for the CDR3 is TGTGCCAGCAGCGAGCGGGATGATTACAATGAGCAGTTCTTC. Translation: CASSERDDYNEQFF.

V gene TRBV2 combines with J gene TRBJ1-6; 7 bases are shared with TRBD1. Germline V gene data show CDR1 as SNHLY and CDR2 as FYNNEI. The CDR3 extends over 14 amino acids. Unmatched junction bases numbered 4, after V lost 5 bases and J lost 6 bases. For the CDR3, the DNA is TGTGCCAGCAGTAAAGACAGGGTTAATTCACCCCTCCACTTT. The encoded protein is CASSKDRVNSPLHF. Looking up the rest from reference TRBV2 and TRBJ1-6 gives the full variable domain: EPEVTQTPSHQVTQMGQEVILRCVPISNHLYFYWYRQILGQKVEFLVSFYNNEISEKSEIFDDQFSVERPDGSNFTLKIRSTKLEDSAMYFCASSKDRVNSPLHFGNGTRLTVT.

The rearrangement links TRBV25-1 to TRBJ2-5; weak D call: TRBD1 (5 bases). From germline, CDR1 is MGHDK and CDR2 SYGVNS. V lost 0 bases and J 5 bases, leaving 16 bases between the germline ends. The CDR3 length is 16 residues. The CDR3 sequence: CASSEYAAGRQETQYF. In DNA form, the CDR3 reads TGTGCCAGCAGTGAATATGCGGCAGGGCGTCAGGAGACCCAGTACTTC.

The chain recombines TRBV4-1 with TRBJ2-1; possible D gene TRBD1, 6 bases. This CDR3 spans 17 amino acids. Trimming cost V 1 base and J 4 bases, with 17 bases left between them. Germline-derived CDR1 and CDR2 are MGHRA and YSYEKL. In DNA, the CDR3 is TGCGCCAGCAGCCAAGTATCTAGGGGGATTACTTACAATGAGCAGTTCTTC. This codes for CASSQVSRGITYNEQFF.

CDR3 nucleotides: TGTGCCAGCAGCGTAGCCGGGGATCCTGGAAACACCATATATTTT. Its translation is CASSVAGDPGNTIYF. The chain recombines TRBV9 with TRBJ1-3; D is undetermined. Germline values: CDR1 SGDLS, CDR2 YYNGEE. The CDR3 is 15 residues long. Trimming left V 0 bases short and J 2 bases short, with 9 bases between. The full variable domain, completed using reference TRBV9 and TRBJ1-3, is DSGVTQTPKHLITATGQRVTLRCSPRSGDLSVYWYQQSLDQGLQFLIQYYNGEERAKGNILERFSAQQFPDLHSELNLSSLELGDSALYFCASSVAGDPGNTIYFGEGSWLTVV.

The rearrangement joins TRBV24-1 to TRBJ2-3; no firm D call. The germline CDR1 and CDR2 sequences are KGHDR and SFDVKD. CDR3 size: 11 residues. V shed 10 bases and J shed 5 bases, with 9 bases lying between them. CDR3 region: CATRVGDTQYF. The DNA of the CDR3 is TGTGCCACACGGGTGGGAGATACGCAGTATTTT.

The chain joins TRBV2 to TRBJ2-3; a possible D gene is TRBD1 (6 bases). There are 16 residues in the CDR3. CDR1 is SNHLY, CDR2 FYNNEI, per germline. Trimming took 6 bases from V and 0 from J, leaving 16 bases between them. CDR3 in DNA: TGTGCCAGCAGAAAAGGGACACGAACTAGCACAGATACGCAGTATTTT. Amino acid sequence: CASRKGTRTSTDTQYF.

The rearrangement uses TRBV2 and TRBJ1-6; the D gene is possibly TRBD1 (5 bases). The V gene's germline CDR1 is SNHLY and CDR2 FYNNEI. Trimming cost V 8 bases and J 7 bases, with 18 bases left between them. The CDR3 runs to 15 residues. CDR3 sequence: CASFREGVKNSPLHF. The CDR3 DNA reads as TGTGCCAGCTTTAGAGAAGGGGTTAAGAATTCACCCCTCCACTTT.

This rearrangement joins TRBV2 to TRBJ2-1, with D hard to call. Trimming took 7 bases from V and 8 from J, leaving 12 bases between them. The CDR3 loop spans 12 amino acids. Germline assignment: CDR1 SNHLY and CDR2 FYNNEI. The CDR3 reads CASTNTLDEQFF. CDR3 DNA sequence: TGTGCCAGCACAAACACCTTGGATGAGCAGTTCTTC.

The rearrangement joins TRBV28 to TRBJ1-2, with TRBD1 identical over 10 bases. Trimming removed 4 bases from V and 7 bases from J; junction bases left unmatched: 9. CDR3 length equals 15 residues. Germline V lookup: CDR1 MDHEN, CDR2 SYDVKM. The CDR3 is CASSSRRGTGVGYTF. The CDR3 nucleotides are TGTGCCAGCAGTTCCCGTCGCGGGACAGGGGTTGGCTACACCTTC.

The chain combines TRBV7-9 with TRBJ2-7; no firm D call. The CDR3 runs 13 residues. Trimming shortened V by 4 bases and J by 4 bases, and 11 bases separated the two germline ends. Looked up from germline, CDR1 is SEHNR and CDR2 is FQNEAQ (reference sequence). For the CDR3, the DNA is TGTGCCAGCAGCTCCTTTTCCCTATACGAGCAGTACTTC. This codes for CASSSFSLYEQYF.

This clone showed up just a few times. This chain joins TRBV2 and TRBJ1-2, with 8 bases matching TRBD1. Germline-derived CDR1 and CDR2 are SNHLY and FYNNEI. The V gene end was trimmed by 2 bases and the J gene end by 3 bases; junction bases not matched to a gene: 11. The CDR3 is 17 amino acids. The CDR3 reads CASSETGQALGDYGYTF. For the CDR3, the DNA is TGTGCCAGCAGTGAAACGGGACAGGCTCTTGGGGACTATGGCTACACCTTC.

The CDR3 DNA sequence: TGTGCCAGCACCCAAACAGGGGCGATTAATTCACCCCTCCACTTT. Protein sequence: CASTQTGAINSPLHF. This sequence joins TRBV6-5 and TRBJ1-6; TRBD1 aligns across 7 bases. The J segment lost 6 bases and the V segment lost 7 bases, leaving 9 bases of the junction unmatched. This CDR3 has 15 residues. The V gene's germline CDR1 is MNHEY and CDR2 SVGAGI.